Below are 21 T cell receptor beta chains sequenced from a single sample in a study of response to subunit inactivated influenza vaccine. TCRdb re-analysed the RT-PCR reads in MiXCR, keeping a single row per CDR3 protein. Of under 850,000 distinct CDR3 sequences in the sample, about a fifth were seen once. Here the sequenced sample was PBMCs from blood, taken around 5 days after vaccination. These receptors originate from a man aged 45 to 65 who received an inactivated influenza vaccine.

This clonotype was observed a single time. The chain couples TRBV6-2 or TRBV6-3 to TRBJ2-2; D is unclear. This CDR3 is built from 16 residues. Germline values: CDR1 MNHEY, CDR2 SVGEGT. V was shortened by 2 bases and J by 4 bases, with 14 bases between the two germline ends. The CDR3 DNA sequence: TGTGCCAGCAGTTACCAGATGCCCACGGGCACCGGGGAGCTGTTTTTT. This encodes CASSYQMPTGTGELFF.

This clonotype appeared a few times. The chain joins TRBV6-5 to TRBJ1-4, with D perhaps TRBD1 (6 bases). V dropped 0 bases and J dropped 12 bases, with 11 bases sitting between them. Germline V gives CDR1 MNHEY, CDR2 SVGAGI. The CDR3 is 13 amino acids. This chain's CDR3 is CASSYSPGAELFF. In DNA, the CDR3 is TGTGCCAGCAGTTACTCTCCAGGGGCGGAACTGTTTTTT.

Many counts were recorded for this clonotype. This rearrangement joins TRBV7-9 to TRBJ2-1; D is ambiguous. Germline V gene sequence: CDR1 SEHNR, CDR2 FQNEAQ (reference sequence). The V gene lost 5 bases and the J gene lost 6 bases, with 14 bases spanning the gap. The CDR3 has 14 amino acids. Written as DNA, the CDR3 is TGTGCCAGCAGCCCTCCGGTAGGGCTCAATGAGCAGTTCTTC. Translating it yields CASSPPVGLNEQFF. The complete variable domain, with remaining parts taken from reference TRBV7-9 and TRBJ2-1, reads DTGVSQNPRHKITKRGQNVTFRCDPISEHNRLYWYRQTLGQGPEFLTYFQNEAQLEKSRLLSDRFSAERPKGSFSTLEIQRTEQGDSAMYLCASSPPVGLNEQFFGPGTRLTVL.

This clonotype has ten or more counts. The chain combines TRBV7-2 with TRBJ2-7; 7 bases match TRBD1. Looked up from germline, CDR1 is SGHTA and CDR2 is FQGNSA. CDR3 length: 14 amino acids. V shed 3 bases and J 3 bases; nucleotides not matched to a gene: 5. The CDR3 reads CASSLSGTDYEQYF. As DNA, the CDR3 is TGTGCCAGCAGCTTGTCCGGGACAGACTACGAGCAGTACTTC.

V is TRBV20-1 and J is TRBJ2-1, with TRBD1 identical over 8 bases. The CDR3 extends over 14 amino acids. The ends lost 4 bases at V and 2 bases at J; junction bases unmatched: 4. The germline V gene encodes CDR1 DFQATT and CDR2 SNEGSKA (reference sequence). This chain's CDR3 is CSAKTGGPYNEQFF. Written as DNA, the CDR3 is TGCAGTGCTAAAACAGGGGGTCCCTACAATGAGCAGTTCTTC.

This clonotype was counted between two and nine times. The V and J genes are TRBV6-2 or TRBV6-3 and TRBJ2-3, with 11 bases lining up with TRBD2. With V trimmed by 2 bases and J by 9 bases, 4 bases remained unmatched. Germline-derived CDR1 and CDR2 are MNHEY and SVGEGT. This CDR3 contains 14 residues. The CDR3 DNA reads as TGTGCCAGCAGTTACGGTACTAGCGGGAGAACGCAGTATTTT. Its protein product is CASSYGTSGRTQYF.

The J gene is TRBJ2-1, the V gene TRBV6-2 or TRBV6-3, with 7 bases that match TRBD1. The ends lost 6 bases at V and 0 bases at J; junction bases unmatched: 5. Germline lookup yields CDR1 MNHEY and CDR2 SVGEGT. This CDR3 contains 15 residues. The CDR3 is CASRKTGSSYNEQFF. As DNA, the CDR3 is TGTGCCAGCAGGAAGACAGGGAGCTCCTACAATGAGCAGTTCTTC.

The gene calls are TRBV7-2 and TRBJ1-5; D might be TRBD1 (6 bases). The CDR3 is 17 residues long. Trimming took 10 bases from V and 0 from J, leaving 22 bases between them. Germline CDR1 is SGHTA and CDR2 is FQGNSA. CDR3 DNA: TGTGCCACTTCCCTTTACGGGACACCGTATAGCAATCAGCCCCAGCATTTT. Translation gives CATSLYGTPYSNQPQHF.

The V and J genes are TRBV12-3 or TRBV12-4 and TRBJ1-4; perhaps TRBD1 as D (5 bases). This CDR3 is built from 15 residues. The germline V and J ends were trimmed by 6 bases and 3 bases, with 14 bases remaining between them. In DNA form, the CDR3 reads TGTGCCAGCAGCTTAAAGGGGACGGCTAATGAAAAACTGTTTTTT. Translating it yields CASSLKGTANEKLFF.

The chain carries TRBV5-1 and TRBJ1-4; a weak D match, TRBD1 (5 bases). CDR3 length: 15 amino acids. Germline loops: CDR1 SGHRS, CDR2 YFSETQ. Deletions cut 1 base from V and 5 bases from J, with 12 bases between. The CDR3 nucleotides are TGCGCCAGCAGCTTGAGGAGGGGACCGAATGAAAAACTGTTTTTT. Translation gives CASSLRRGPNEKLFF.

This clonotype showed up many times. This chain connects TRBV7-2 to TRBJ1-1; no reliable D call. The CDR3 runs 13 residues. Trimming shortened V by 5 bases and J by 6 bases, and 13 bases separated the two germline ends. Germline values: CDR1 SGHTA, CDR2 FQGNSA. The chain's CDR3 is CASSLGRVAEAFF. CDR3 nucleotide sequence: TGTGCCAGCAGCCTGGGGAGGGTCGCTGAAGCTTTCTTT.

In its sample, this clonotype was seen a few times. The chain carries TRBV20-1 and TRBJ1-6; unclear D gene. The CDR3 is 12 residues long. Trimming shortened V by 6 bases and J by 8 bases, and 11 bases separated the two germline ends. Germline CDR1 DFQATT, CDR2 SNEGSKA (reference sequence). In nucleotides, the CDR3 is TGCAGTGCCCAGGTGATGGATTCACCCCTCCACTTT. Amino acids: CSAQVMDSPLHF.

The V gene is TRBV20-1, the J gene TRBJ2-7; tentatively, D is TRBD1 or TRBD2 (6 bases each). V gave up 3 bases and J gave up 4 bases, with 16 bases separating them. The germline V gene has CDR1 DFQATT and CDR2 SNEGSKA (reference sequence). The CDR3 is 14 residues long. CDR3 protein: CSARPGGQTYEQYF. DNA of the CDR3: TGCAGTGCTAGGCCCGGGGGCCAGACATACGAGCAGTACTTC.

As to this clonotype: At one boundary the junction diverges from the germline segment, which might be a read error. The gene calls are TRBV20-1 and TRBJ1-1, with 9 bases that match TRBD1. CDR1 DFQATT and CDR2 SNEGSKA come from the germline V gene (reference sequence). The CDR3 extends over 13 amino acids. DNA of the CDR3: TGCAGTCCTAGGGGGGGACAGGGTGGTGAAGCTTTCTTT. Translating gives CSPRGGQGGEAFF.

The CDR3 protein is CASYGTTYEQYF. The CDR3 nucleotides are TGCGCCAGCTATGGTACCACCTACGAGCAGTACTTC. J is TRBJ2-7 and V is TRBV5-1, with D unclear. Trimming shortened V by 7 bases and J by 2 bases, and 10 bases separated the two germline ends. The CDR3 has 12 amino acids. CDR1 SGHRS and CDR2 YFSETQ come from the germline V gene.

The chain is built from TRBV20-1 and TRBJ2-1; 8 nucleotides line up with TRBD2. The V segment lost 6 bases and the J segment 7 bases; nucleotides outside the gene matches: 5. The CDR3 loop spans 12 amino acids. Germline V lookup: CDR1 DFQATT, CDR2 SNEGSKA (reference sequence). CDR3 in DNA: TGCAGTGCCGTTAGCGGGGTTAATGAGCAGTTCTTC. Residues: CSAVSGVNEQFF.

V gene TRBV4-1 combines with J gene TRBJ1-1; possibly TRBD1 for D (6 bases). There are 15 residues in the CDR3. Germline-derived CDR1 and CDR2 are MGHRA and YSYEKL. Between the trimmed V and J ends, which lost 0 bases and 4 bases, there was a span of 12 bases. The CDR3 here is CASSQEFQGSTEAFF. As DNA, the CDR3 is TGCGCCAGCAGCCAAGAGTTCCAGGGGAGCACTGAAGCTTTCTTT.

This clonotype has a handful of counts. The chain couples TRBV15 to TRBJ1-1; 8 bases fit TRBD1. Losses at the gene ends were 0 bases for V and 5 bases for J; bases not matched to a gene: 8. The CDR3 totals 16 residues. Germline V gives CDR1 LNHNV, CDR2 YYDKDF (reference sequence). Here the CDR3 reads CATSRDPPGGLTEAFF. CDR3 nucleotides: TGTGCCACCAGCAGAGACCCCCCAGGGGGCCTGACTGAAGCTTTCTTT.

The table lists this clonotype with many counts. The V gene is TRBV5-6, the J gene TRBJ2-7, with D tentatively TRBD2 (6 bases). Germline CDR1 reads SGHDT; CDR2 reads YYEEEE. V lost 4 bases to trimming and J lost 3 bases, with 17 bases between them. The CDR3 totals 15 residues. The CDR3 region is CASSEGGGGIYEQYF. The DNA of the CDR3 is TGTGCCAGCAGCGAGGGTGGTGGAGGGATCTACGAGCAGTACTTC.

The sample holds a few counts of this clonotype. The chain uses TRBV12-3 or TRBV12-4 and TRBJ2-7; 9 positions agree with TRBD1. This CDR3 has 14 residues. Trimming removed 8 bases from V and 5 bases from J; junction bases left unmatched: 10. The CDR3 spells CASGFRQGGDEQYF. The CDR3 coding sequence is TGTGCCAGCGGATTTCGACAGGGGGGCGACGAGCAGTACTTC.

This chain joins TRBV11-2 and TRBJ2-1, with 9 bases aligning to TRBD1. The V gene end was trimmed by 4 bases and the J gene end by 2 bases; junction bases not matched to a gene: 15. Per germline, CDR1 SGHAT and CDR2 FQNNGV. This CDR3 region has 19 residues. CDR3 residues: CASSSPGQGSGGPYNEQFF. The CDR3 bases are TGTGCCAGCAGCTCGCCGGGACAGGGTTCGGGGGGACCCTACAATGAGCAGTTCTTC.